This T cell receptor (beta chain) is drawn from a study of blood T cell repertoires in COVID-19. Overall study context: T cells, B-cell-depleted T cells, or PBMCs supplied cDNA or gDNA.

There are 13 residues in the CDR3. Per germline, CDR1 MNHEY and CDR2 SMNVEV (reference sequence). The V end lost 3 bases, the J end lost 2 bases, and 8 bases lay between the germline ends. As originally analysed: Using reference gene primer amplification, nucleated cell counts were estimated. Sequencing used immunoSEQ multiplex PCR; TCRdb keeps in-frame clones, though not all of them. V, J and clone size are taken as reported in that table, and D and trimming were inferred from the DNA itself. This sample yields about 320,000 clones, of which roughly 85% are seen a single time; around 6.9% belongs to the top ten. Comments on this clone: At the DNA level, this CDR3 is encoded by other sequences in the same sample as well.

This rearrangement joins TRBV27 to TRBJ2-7; D might be TRBD1 (6 bases). The specimen sequenced was peripheral blood. The TCR originated in a human donor in a cohort sampled during active COVID-19. The CDR3 sequence is CASSLSGAYEQYF. In nucleotides, the CDR3 is TGTGCCAGCAGTTTGTCAGGGGCCTACGAGCAGTACTTC.